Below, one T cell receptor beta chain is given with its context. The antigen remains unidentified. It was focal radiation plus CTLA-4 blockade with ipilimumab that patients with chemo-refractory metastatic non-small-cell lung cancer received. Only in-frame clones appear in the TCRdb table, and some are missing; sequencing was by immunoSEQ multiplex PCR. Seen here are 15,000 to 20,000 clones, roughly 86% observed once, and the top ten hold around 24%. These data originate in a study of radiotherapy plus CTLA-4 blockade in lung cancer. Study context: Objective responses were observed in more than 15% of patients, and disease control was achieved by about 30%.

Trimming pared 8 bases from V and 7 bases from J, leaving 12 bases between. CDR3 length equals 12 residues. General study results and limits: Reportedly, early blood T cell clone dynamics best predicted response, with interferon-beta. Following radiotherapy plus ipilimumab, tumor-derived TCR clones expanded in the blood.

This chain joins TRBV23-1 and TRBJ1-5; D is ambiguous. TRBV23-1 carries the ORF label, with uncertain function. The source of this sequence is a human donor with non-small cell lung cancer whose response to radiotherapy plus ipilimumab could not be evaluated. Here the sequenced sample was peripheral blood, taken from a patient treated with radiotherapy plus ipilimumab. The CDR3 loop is CASWRAAQPQHF. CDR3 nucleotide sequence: TGCGCCAGCTGGCGGGCAGCCCAGCCCCAGCATTTT.